This is a list of T cell receptor beta chains from one sample in a study of cytomegalovirus exposure and HLA in healthy donors. Only in-frame clones appear in the TCRdb table, and some are missing; sequencing was by immunoSEQ multiplex PCR. The sample lists around 150,000 clones, roughly 71% occurring once. Sequencing was carried out using PBMCs. Receptors originate from a woman between 40 and 55 years old in good health and CMV-seronegative. The CDR3 runs from the conserved cysteine through the conserved F or W. D genes are given only for firm matches. Rows give clone size only sometimes, using once, few, many, or a class for an expanded clone.

V	D	J	size	CDR3	DNA
TRBV6-1	TRBD1	TRBJ1-2	once	CASNPLGQGGYTF	TGTGCCAGCAATCCGCTGGGACAGGGTGGCTACACCTTC
TRBV5-1	-	TRBJ1-4	-	CASSSGEANEKLFF	TGCGCCAGCAGCTCTGGGGAGGCTAATGAAAAACTGTTTTTT
TRBV5-4	TRBD2	TRBJ2-5	-	CASSSRGGRETQYF	TGTGCCAGCAGCTCGCGGGGGGGCCGAGAGACCCAGTACTTC
TRBV5-4	TRBD1	TRBJ2-7	-	CASSQQGPTKQYF	TGTGCCAGCAGCCAACAGGGGCCTACGAAACAGTACTTC
TRBV6-5	TRBD1	TRBJ2-5	-	CASSYTKPGQGATQYF	TGTGCCAGCAGTTACACAAAACCGGGACAGGGCGCGACCCAGTACTTC
TRBV28	TRBD1	TRBJ2-3	-	CASSLTGADTQYF	TGTGCCAGCAGCCTCACAGGGGCAGATACGCAGTATTTT
TRBV2	TRBD1	TRBJ1-6	-	CASREQGSYNSPLHF	TGTGCCAGCAGGGAACAGGGGTCCTATAATTCACCCCTCCACTTT
TRBV27	TRBD1	TRBJ1-2	once	CASSQDRGDGYTF	TGTGCCAGCAGCCAGGACAGGGGAGATGGCTACACCTTC
TRBV11-1	TRBD2	TRBJ2-1	-	CASSFLAVIYNEQFF	TGTGCCAGCAGCTTTCTAGCGGTCATCTACAATGAGCAGTTCTTC
TRBV11-2	-	TRBJ1-2	-	CASSLVPDRPNYGYTF	TGTGCCAGCAGCTTAGTTCCCGACAGGCCTAACTATGGCTACACCTTC
TRBV4-1	-	TRBJ2-3	-	CASSQGTVTDTQYF	TGCGCCAGCAGCCAAGGGACAGTCACAGATACGCAGTATTTT
TRBV6-5	-	TRBJ1-2	-	CASRGRGYYGYTF	TGTGCCAGCAGGGGGAGAGGTTACTATGGCTACACCTTC
TRBV29-1	-	TRBJ1-2	-	CSAGGRVVDYGYTF	TGCAGCGCTGGGGGCAGGGTAGTAGACTATGGCTACACCTTC
TRBV19	-	TRBJ2-1	-	CASSTARSYNEQFF	TGTGCCAGTAGTACTGCTAGATCCTACAATGAGCAGTTCTTC
TRBV27	-	TRBJ1-1	few	CASSEGLMGEAFF	TGTGCCAGCAGCGAGGGCCTTATGGGTGAAGCTTTCTTT
TRBV6-5	-	TRBJ1-2	-	CASRIQGSSNGYTF	TGTGCCAGCAGGATACAGGGCTCTTCGAATGGCTACACCTTC
TRBV15	-	TRBJ1-2	-	CATSRGIGGGGYTF	TGTGCCACCAGCAGAGGGATCGGGGGTGGGGGCTACACCTTC
TRBV6-1	TRBD1	TRBJ1-1	-	CASSPGTGGEAFF	TGTGCCAGCAGTCCCGGGACAGGGGGAGAAGCTTTCTTT
TRBV28	TRBD1	TRBJ1-1	-	CASTLTGTGGNTEAFF	TGTGCCAGCACTCTTACTGGGACAGGGGGGAACACTGAAGCTTTCTTT
TRBV4-3	-	TRBJ2-1	few	CASSQDRLADNEQFF	TGCGCCAGCAGCCAAGATCGGCTAGCTGACAATGAGCAGTTCTTC
TRBV19	TRBD1	TRBJ2-2	-	CASSIDRGHTGELFF	TGTGCCAGTAGCATAGACAGGGGGCACACCGGGGAGCTGTTTTTT
TRBV10-3	-	TRBJ1-2	-	CAISKDSDNYGYTF	TGTGCCATCAGTAAGGACAGCGATAACTATGGCTACACCTTC
TRBV4-3	TRBD1	TRBJ2-2	many	CASSQEPLGQGVRELFF	TGCGCCAGCAGCCAAGAGCCCCTGGGACAGGGTGTCAGGGAGCTGTTTTTT
TRBV7-9	-	TRBJ1-1	-	CASSRSGSGNTEAFF	TGTGCCAGCAGCCGGTCCGGGTCGGGGAACACTGAAGCTTTCTTT
TRBV10-3	-	TRBJ2-2	few	CAISESTVNTGELFF	TGTGCCATCAGTGAGTCGACAGTCAACACCGGGGAGCTGTTTTTT
TRBV30	-	TRBJ2-3	-	CARLSTSDTQYF	TGTGCCCGCCTTTCTACTTCAGATACGCAGTATTTT
TRBV5-1	-	TRBJ2-1	once	CASSLGPSSYNEQFF	TGCGCCAGCAGCTTGGGGCCAAGCTCCTACAATGAGCAGTTCTTC
TRBV29-1	TRBD1	TRBJ1-2	-	CSAPGQGGNYGYTF	TGCAGCGCACCGGGACAGGGAGGTAACTATGGCTACACCTTC
TRBV23-1	TRBD1	TRBJ1-1	-	CASETGDTEAFF	TGCGCCAGCGAGACAGGGGACACTGAAGCTTTCTTT
TRBV27	-	TRBJ1-1	-	CASRLDTIMNTEAFF	TGTGCCAGCAGACTAGACACCATAATGAACACTGAAGCTTTCTTT
TRBV28	-	TRBJ2-2	-	CASSLSEKWTILNTGELFF	TGTGCCAGCAGTTTATCGGAAAAATGGACTATCTTAAACACCGGGGAGCTGTTTTTT
TRBV4-3	TRBD1	TRBJ2-5	-	CASSQGTGWETQYF	TGCGCCAGCAGCCAAGGGACAGGGTGGGAGACCCAGTACTTC
TRBV30	TRBD1	TRBJ1-1	-	CAWMAQGEVTEAFF	TGTGCCTGGATGGCGCAGGGGGAGGTCACTGAAGCTTTCTTT
TRBV11-2	TRBD1	TRBJ1-2	few	CASSLIRDREGGYTF	TGTGCCAGCAGCTTAATCCGAGACAGGGAAGGAGGCTACACCTTC
TRBV30	-	TRBJ1-1	-	CAWTRAAEAFF	TGTGCCTGGACCAGGGCCGCTGAAGCTTTCTTT
TRBV5-1	-	TRBJ2-7	-	CASVPSTDSYEQYF	TGCGCCAGTGTTCCCTCGACAGACTCCTACGAGCAGTACTTC
TRBV10-1	-	TRBJ2-7	-	CASSDDPDTSYEQYF	TGCGCCAGCAGTGACGACCCGGACACCTCCTACGAGCAGTACTTC
TRBV6-6	TRBD1	TRBJ1-1	-	CASSCPTGARTEAFF	TGTGCCAGCAGTTGCCCGACAGGGGCGCGGACTGAAGCTTTCTTT
TRBV4-2	TRBD1	TRBJ1-2	-	CASSQAATGAPYGYTF	TGTGCCAGCAGCCAAGCCGCGACAGGGGCTCCCTATGGCTACACCTTC
TRBV19	-	TRBJ1-1	-	CASSILGAMNTEAFF	TGTGCCAGTAGTATTCTAGGGGCAATGAACACTGAAGCTTTCTTT
TRBV5-1	TRBD1	TRBJ1-5	-	CASSLGQGAHQPQHF	TGCGCCAGCAGCTTGGGACAGGGGGCTCATCAGCCCCAGCATTTT
TRBV2	-	TRBJ2-7	-	CASSVGGREQYF	TGTGCCAGCAGTGTGGGGGGTCGAGAGCAGTACTTC
TRBV11-2	TRBD1	TRBJ1-6	-	CASSPFSGTGGNSPLHF	TGTGCCAGCAGCCCGTTCTCCGGGACAGGGGGCAATTCACCCCTCCACTTT
TRBV18	-	TRBJ2-1	-	CASSPSSYNEQFF	TGTGCCAGCTCACCGAGCTCCTACAATGAGCAGTTCTTC
TRBV6-5	TRBD1	TRBJ1-1	-	CASSYVDRDTEAFF	TGTGCCAGCAGTTACGTGGACAGGGACACTGAAGCTTTCTTT
TRBV5-1	TRBD2	TRBJ2-3	-	CASSPAWSGDTDTQYF	TGCGCCAGCAGCCCGGCCTGGAGCGGGGACACAGATACGCAGTATTTT
TRBV10-3	-	TRBJ1-1	-	CAISETGGRRAFF	TGTGCCATCAGTGAGACCGGCGGACGGAGGGCTTTCTTT
TRBV9	-	TRBJ2-1	few	CASSVEGGLTNEQFF	TGTGCCAGCAGCGTAGAGGGGGGGCTCACCAATGAGCAGTTCTTC
TRBV10-2	-	TRBJ1-1	-	CASNQGMNTEAFF	TGCGCCAGCAACCAGGGCATGAACACTGAAGCTTTCTTT
TRBV6-5	TRBD1	TRBJ2-7	-	CASRLTGGPAYEQYF	TGTGCCAGCAGACTCACAGGGGGCCCCGCCTACGAGCAGTACTTC
TRBV9	-	TRBJ1-6	few	CASSVAKGQNSPLHF	TGTGCCAGCAGCGTAGCTAAGGGGCAGAATTCACCCCTCCACTTT
TRBV10-2	TRBD1	TRBJ2-7	-	CATTGGNSYEQYF	TGCGCCACTACAGGGGGCAATTCCTACGAGCAGTACTTC
TRBV7-2	-	TRBJ2-7	-	CASSVTGIVTYEQYF	TGTGCCAGCAGCGTTACAGGGATAGTTACCTACGAGCAGTACTTC
TRBV15	TRBD1	TRBJ1-2	-	CATSRDPSGTTQGGYGYTF	TGTGCCACCAGCAGAGACCCCTCCGGAACCACCCAGGGGGGATATGGCTACACCTTC
TRBV7-2	TRBD2	TRBJ2-3	once	CASSRGGLSDTQYF	TGTGCCAGCAGCCGCGGGGGACTTTCAGATACGCAGTATTTT